A selection of T cell receptor beta chains follows, all from one sample in a study of blood T cells in healthy people across ages. TCRdb redid the calling of the 5' RACE reads with MiXCR, one entry per CDR3 protein. Of 730,000 or so distinct CDR3 sequences in the sample, 35% to 50% were seen once. Material for sequencing was blood. The receptor source for this set is a man of 80 years or more in good health. CDR3s include the opening cysteine and the closing phenylalanine or tryptophan. D genes are given only for firm matches. The listing skips clone size in some rows; elsewhere it reads once, few, many or a size class.

clone size | J gene | D gene | V gene | CDR3 length | CDR3 DNA | CDR3 protein
- | TRBJ2-7 | - | TRBV7-9 | 14 | TGTGCCAGCAGCGTTATGGGGGAGGCCTACGAGCAGTACTTC | CASSVMGEAYEQYF
- | TRBJ1-2 | TRBD1 | TRBV11-2 | 12 | TGTGCCAGCAGCTCGGACAGGGCTGGCCACACCTTC | CASSSDRAGHTF
- | TRBJ1-4 | - | TRBV7-6 | 14 | TGTGCCAGCAGCGGGCAGATTGCTAATGGAAAACTGTTTTTT | CASSGQIANGKLFF
few | TRBJ1-1 | - | TRBV5-1 | 15 | TGCGCCAGCAGCTTGGCGGCCAGGGCGGACACTGAAGCTTTCTTT | CASSLAARADTEAFF
- | TRBJ1-1 | - | TRBV5-1 | 15 | TGCGCCAGCAGCTCGTCTAACCTAAGGAGCACTGAAGCTTTCTTT | CASSSSNLRSTEAFF
- | TRBJ2-4 | TRBD1 | TRBV3-1 | 16 | TGTGCCAGCAGCCAAGGGACAGGGGGAGCCAAAAACATTCAGTACTTC | CASSQGTGGAKNIQYF
- | TRBJ2-7 | TRBD1 | TRBV20-1 | 14 | TGCAGTGCTAGAGTCTCGGGACAGCACTACGAGCAGTACTTC | CSARVSGQHYEQYF
- | TRBJ1-4 | - | TRBV9 | 16 | TGTGCCAGCAGCGGAGGCGGAGGGGCAACTAATGAAAAACTGTTTTTT | CASSGGGGATNEKLFF
once | TRBJ1-4 | TRBD1 | TRBV5-5 | 16 | TGTGCCAGCAGCCCCTGGGCTACAGGGGGGCGGGAAAAACTGTTTTTT | CASSPWATGGREKLFF
- | TRBJ1-2 | TRBD1 | TRBV6-6 | 14 | TGTGCCAGCAGTTACTCCCGGGACAGTTATGGCTACACCTTC | CASSYSRDSYGYTF
few | TRBJ1-2 | - | TRBV6-6 | 13 | TGTGCCAGCAGACCCCGACAGGAGGATGGCTACACCTTC | CASRPRQEDGYTF
- | TRBJ2-1 | - | TRBV7-8 | 12 | TGTGCCAGCACCCAACGTGCTGGTGAGCAGTTCTTC | CASTQRAGEQFF
few | TRBJ2-3 | TRBD2 | TRBV6-2/TRBV6-3 | 16 | TGTGCCAGCAGTTACAGCACCCGGGACTACACAGATACGCAGTATTTT | CASSYSTRDYTDTQYF
few | TRBJ2-7 | TRBD1 | TRBV7-2 | 14 | TGTGCCAGCAGCTCGCCACAGGGGAGAAGGGAGCAGTACTTC | CASSSPQGRREQYF
many | TRBJ2-7 | - | TRBV29-1 | 13 | TGCAGCGTTGAGTTGATGCACGGCTACGAGCAGTACTTC | CSVELMHGYEQYF
many | TRBJ2-1 | TRBD1 | TRBV7-2 | 15 | TGTGCCAGCAGCCCCGACAGGGGGACCTACAATGAGCAGTTCTTC | CASSPDRGTYNEQFF
many | TRBJ2-4 | - | TRBV10-2 | 12 | TGCGCCAGCAGCTTATCTCGAGACATTCAGTACTTC | CASSLSRDIQYF
few | TRBJ2-7 | - | TRBV6-1 | 14 | TGTGCCAGCACCGAAGGAAGGACATCCTACGAGCAGTACTTC | CASTEGRTSYEQYF
- | TRBJ2-4 | - | TRBV28 | 16 | TGTGCCAGCACTAGACCCAGATCTCAAGCCAAAAACATTCAGTACTTC | CASTRPRSQAKNIQYF
- | TRBJ1-1 | - | TRBV29-1 | 12 | TGCAGCGTTGGTCGAGGGGACACTGAAGCTTTCTTT | CSVGRGDTEAFF
- | TRBJ2-5 | TRBD1 | TRBV18 | 17 | TGTGCCAGCTCACCACCGCGGGGACAGGGGGCGGAAGAGACCCAGTACTTC | CASSPPRGQGAEETQYF
few | TRBJ2-3 | - | TRBV2 | 12 | TGTGCCAGCAGAAAGGGGACAGATACGCAGTATTTT | CASRKGTDTQYF
few | TRBJ2-5 | - | TRBV6-5 | 13 | TGTGCCAGCAGTTACAAAGAGGAGGAGACCCAGTACTTC | CASSYKEEETQYF
- | TRBJ1-1 | - | TRBV7-9 | 11 | TGTGCCAGCGGCTCCGGTTGGCAAGCTTTCTTT | CASGSGWQAFF
few | TRBJ2-1 | TRBD2 | TRBV11-2 | 17 | TGTGCCAGCAGCTTAGTGAGGACTAGCGGGGGGGCAAGTGAGCAGTTCTTC | CASSLVRTSGGASEQFF
- | TRBJ1-5 | - | TRBV6-1 | 14 | TGTGCCAGCAGCGTACAGGAGTCGAATCAGCCCCAGCATTTT | CASSVQESNQPQHF
many | TRBJ2-7 | TRBD2 | TRBV6-5 | 14 | TGTGCCAGCAGACGGGCTAGCGGCCCCTACGAGCAGTACTTC | CASRRASGPYEQYF
- | TRBJ2-3 | - | TRBV6-5 | 15 | TGTGCCAGCACTCCCCGAGGGGTGAGCACAGATACGCAGTATTTT | CASTPRGVSTDTQYF
- | TRBJ1-5 | - | TRBV20-1 | 15 | TGCAGTGCTAGAGTATCAGGCGTTAGCAATCAGCCCCAGCATTTT | CSARVSGVSNQPQHF